Only one count was recorded for the clone carrying this T cell receptor beta chain. Antigen specificity is unknown. The sorting of PBMCs gave CD4+ and CD8+ T cells. The germline V gene encodes CDR1 SGHRS and CDR2 YFSETQ. This CDR3 has 14 residues. The V and J ends lost 0 bases and 6 bases respectively, with 10 bases between them. The sample belongs to a study of CD8+ T cells in alopecia areata. Study-wide results and limits: Affected scalp, especially in alopecia totalis/universalis, had a higher clonality than normal scalp did. There were also resident alphabeta T cells of normal skin sequenced in scalp samples. It was less clear whether patients shared TCRs than it was in mice, possibly because of HLA.

Following extraction, RNA underwent reverse transcription to cDNA, which served as the sequencing template. TCRdb's copy holds only in-frame clones and misses some; the assay was immunoSEQ multiplex PCR. This sample has under 150,000 clones, with less than 65% found just once. Input material: CD8+ T cells sorted from blood. The sequence was collected from a human donor in good health. The chain has TRBV5-1 and TRBJ1-5, with D unclear. In nucleotides, the CDR3 is TGCGCCAGCAGCTTGGATGGGAGCGGTCAGCCCCAGCATTTT. As protein: CASSLDGSGQPQHF.